The rows below give T cell receptor beta chains drawn from one sample of a study of T cell changes during pregnancy in multiple sclerosis. TCRdb's copy holds only in-frame clones and misses some; the assay was immunoSEQ multiplex PCR. Of 50,000 or so clones in the sample, about 92% were seen once. Source: CD4+ T cells from peripheral blood mononuclear cells, taken in the third trimester of pregnancy. The receptors were sampled from a female donor with multiple sclerosis, enrolled in a pregnancy study. The CDR3 runs from the conserved cysteine through the conserved F or W. D genes are given only for firm matches. Not all rows give a size; the values are once, few, many and, for expanded clones, a class.

size,V,D,CDR3
.,TRBV7-2,.,CASSLAVTAAYEQYF
few,TRBV7-3,.,CASSQRGSGYTF
once,TRBV6-5,.,CASSSRQNTEAFF
.,TRBV7-2,TRBD1,CASSFGDRSPSSYNSPLHF
.,TRBV7-2,TRBD1,CASSFGTGVFDYGYTF
.,TRBV6-5,.,CASSTITNYGYTF
once,TRBV5-6,TRBD1,CASSSGQTYEQYF
.,TRBV7-2,TRBD1,CASSLARDSPYEQYF
.,TRBV7-3,TRBD1,CASSSTGGNTEAFF
.,TRBV5-4,TRBD1,CASSPSVTGGGEKLFF
.,TRBV4-3,TRBD1,CASSSGQGGRNTIYF
.,TRBV29-1,.,CSVNYRQAGNEKLFF
.,TRBV11-2,.,CASSPTGATYEQYF
.,TRBV7-9,TRBD2,CASSSPTSGGKNTGELFF
.,TRBV18,.,CASSPPAGAGETQYF
few,TRBV7-2,.,CASSLERVGYTF
.,TRBV5-5,TRBD1,CASSFFSGTGDGYTF
.,TRBV18,TRBD1,CASLRLTGVSSGNTIYF
once,TRBV7-2,.,CASSSTRSEQFF
.,TRBV2,TRBD2,CASSEGSGSETQYF
.,TRBV11-2,.,CASSLALQYGYTF
once,TRBV11-3,.,CASSLDKGGGNQPQHF
.,TRBV11-2,.,CASSPQVMNTEAFF
.,TRBV7-2,TRBD1,CASILGTGASPLHF
.,TRBV30,.,CAWSVPGKTEAFF
.,TRBV7-9,TRBD2,CASSFGTSGNIQYF
.,TRBV5-4,TRBD1,CASSRQGAGFDTQYF
.,TRBV9,TRBD2,CASSTGLAGGGTQYF
.,TRBV25-1,TRBD1,CASSGIQGFVNEQYF
.,TRBV7-9,TRBD1,CASSRGQPQETQYF
.,TRBV7-8,.,CASSFGGSTIGFTDF
.,TRBV7-9,.,CASSLVAGTGELFF
.,TRBV2,TRBD1,CASSALGQGGTEAFF
.,TRBV7-8,TRBD1,CASSSPPGQGFYEQYF
.,TRBV9,.,CASSVGGDSSPYGYTF
.,TRBV6-6,.,CASSIDREAESETQYF